Reported below is one T cell receptor (beta chain). Its cognate antigen is unknown. The same CDR3 arises from other DNA sequences in this sample as well. This sample is drawn from a study of shared clonotypes between healthy human individuals. Across the whole study: Each donor had three CD4 naive, three CD4 memory, two CD8 naive and one CD8 memory plate.

Repertoires were generated with immunoSEQ multiplex PCR, while TCRdb's copy carries only in-frame clones and drops some. Here the sample spans some 2.4 million clones, roughly 93% being singletons. Points from the study as a whole: Around 4.7% was the fraction of naive CD4 clonotypes found shared across a few donors.

It was into CD45RA+ naive and CD45RA-negative memory subsets that the CD4+ cells were split. The CDR3 has 12 amino acids. Germline V gene sequence: CDR1 MDHEN, CDR2 SYDVKM. Germline trimming cut 5 bases from V and 7 bases from J; bases unmatched to any gene: 4. This TCR derives from a man younger than 30 in good health. Some clones in this sample may be carry-over from other donors' samples. The sequenced material came from naive CD4+ T cells from PBMCs. Subset of the sample: CD45RA+ positively selected. J is TRBJ1-2 and V is TRBV28; 7 bases line up with TRBD1. The CDR3 nucleotides read TGTGCCAGCAGTAGGACAGGAGCTGGCTACACCTTC. It specifies CASSRTGAGYTF.